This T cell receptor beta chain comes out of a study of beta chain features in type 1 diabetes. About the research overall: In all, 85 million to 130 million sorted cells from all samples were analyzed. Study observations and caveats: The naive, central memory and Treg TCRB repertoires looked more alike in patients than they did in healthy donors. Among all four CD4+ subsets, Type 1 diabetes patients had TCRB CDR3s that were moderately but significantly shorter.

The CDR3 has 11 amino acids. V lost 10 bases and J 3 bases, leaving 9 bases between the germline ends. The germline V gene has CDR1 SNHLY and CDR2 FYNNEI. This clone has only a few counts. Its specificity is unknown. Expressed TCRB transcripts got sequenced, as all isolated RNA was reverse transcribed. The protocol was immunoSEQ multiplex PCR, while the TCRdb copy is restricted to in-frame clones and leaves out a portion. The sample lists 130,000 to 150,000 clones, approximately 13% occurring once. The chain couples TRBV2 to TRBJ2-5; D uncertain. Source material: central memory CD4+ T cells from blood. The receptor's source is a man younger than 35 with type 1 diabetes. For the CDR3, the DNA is TGTGCCAACAACCAGGAAGAGACCCAGTACTTC. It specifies CANNQEETQYF.